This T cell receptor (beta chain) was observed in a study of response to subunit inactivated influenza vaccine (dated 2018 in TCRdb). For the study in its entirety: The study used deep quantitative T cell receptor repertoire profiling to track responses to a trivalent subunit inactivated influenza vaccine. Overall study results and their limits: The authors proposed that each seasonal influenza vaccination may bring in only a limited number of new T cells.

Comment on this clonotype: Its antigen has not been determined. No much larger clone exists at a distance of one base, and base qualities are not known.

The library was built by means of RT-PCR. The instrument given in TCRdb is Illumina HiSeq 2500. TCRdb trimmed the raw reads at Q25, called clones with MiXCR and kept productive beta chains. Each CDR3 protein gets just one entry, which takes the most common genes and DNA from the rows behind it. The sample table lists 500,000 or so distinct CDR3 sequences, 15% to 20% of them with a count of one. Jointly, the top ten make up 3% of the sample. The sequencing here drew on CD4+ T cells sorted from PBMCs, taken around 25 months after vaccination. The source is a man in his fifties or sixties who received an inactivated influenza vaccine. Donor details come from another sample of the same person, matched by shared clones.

The nucleotide sequence is TGTGCCAGCAGCCAGGGATACACCCGGGAGACCCAGTACTTC. This translates into CASSQGYTRETQYF. The rearrangement combines TRBV7-2 with TRBJ2-5; the D gene is perhaps TRBD1, from 5 matching bases. CDR1 and CDR2, looked up from the germline V gene, are SGHTA and FQGNSA. Its CDR3 holds 14 amino acids, cysteine through phenylalanine. This entry keeps only the CDR3 DNA: 42 bases, framed from base 1. Cut back by 5 bases and 5 bases, the V and J ends lie 15 bases apart.